What follows are 12 T cell receptor beta chains derived from one specimen sequenced in a study of blood T cell repertoires in COVID-19. Assay used: immunoSEQ multiplex PCR; TCRdb lists only in-frame clones, some missing. The sample lists about 64,000 clones, 84% occurring once. Sequencing was carried out using peripheral blood. The receptors shown here come from a woman aged 60-75 years with acute or convalescent COVID-19.

V usage is TRBV6-5 and J usage is TRBJ1-2, with a tentative D call TRBD1 (6 bases). The CDR3 is made up of 14 amino acids. Germline V gene lookup returns CDR1 MNHEY and CDR2 SVGAGI. V lost 6 bases, J lost 0 bases, and 11 bases lay in between. CDR3 DNA: TGTGCCAGCAGACCGGACAGCACTAACTATGGCTACACCTTC. Its translation: CASRPDSTNYGYTF.

The J gene is TRBJ1-4, the V gene TRBV19; 7 bases fit TRBD1. The junction had 6 bases not matched to a gene; V was cut back by 5 bases and J by 6 bases. Germline CDR1 reads LNHDA; CDR2 reads SQIVND (reference sequence). The CDR3 is 14 residues long. This CDR3 reads CASSLGTGDEKLFF. As DNA, the CDR3 is TGTGCCAGTAGTTTGGGAACAGGGGATGAAAAACTGTTTTTT.

The CDR3: CASSRGQGRSTDTQYF. Here the CDR3 DNA reads TGCGCCAGCAGCAGGGGACAGGGTAGGAGCACAGATACGCAGTATTTT. V is TRBV5-1 and J is TRBJ2-3, with 9 bases aligning to TRBD1. CDR1 SGHRS and CDR2 YFSETQ come from the germline V gene. The CDR3 consists of 16 residues. V dropped 4 bases and J dropped 0; count of bases not matched to a gene: 6.

This chain links TRBV18 with TRBJ2-7; D gene unclear. Germline V lookup: CDR1 KGHSH, CDR2 LQKENI. The CDR3 has 13 amino acids. The ends were cut back, 4 bases at V and 1 base at J, with 8 bases in the middle. The CDR3 region has the DNA TGTGCCAGCTCACTATCACAGTCCTACGAGCAGTACTTC. It specifies CASSLSQSYEQYF.

The chain uses TRBV19 and TRBJ1-2; D is unclear. The CDR3 consists of 15 residues. V lost 5 bases, J lost 0 bases, and 13 bases lay in between. The V gene's germline CDR1 is LNHDA and CDR2 SQIVND (reference sequence). In nucleotides, the CDR3 is TGTGCCAGTAGTCTCACTGTTACAGCTAACTATGGCTACACCTTC. This translates into CASSLTVTANYGYTF.

J is TRBJ2-2 and V is TRBV20-1; TRBD2 is a possible D gene (7 bases). CDR1 is DFQATT, CDR2 SNEGSKA, per germline (reference sequence). The CDR3 contains 15 residues. V lost 3 bases and J lost 2, with 13 bases in between. The CDR3 here is CSASRGALNTGELFF. As DNA, the CDR3 is TGCAGTGCTAGTCGGGGGGCTTTAAACACCGGGGAGCTGTTTTTT.

This sequence joins TRBV9 and TRBJ1-5, with D unclear. With 4 bases removed from V and 3 bases from J, the gap between germline ends came to 11 bases. CDR3 length equals 14 residues. Germline V gene lookup returns CDR1 SGDLS and CDR2 YYNGEE. The CDR3 DNA is TGTGCCAGCAGCTATGGAGGCACCAATCAGCCCCAGCATTTT. This encodes CASSYGGTNQPQHF.

This clone has a handful of counts. The rearrangement joins TRBV19 to TRBJ1-1; a possible D gene is TRBD1 (6 bases). Between the trimmed V and J ends, which lost 2 bases and 3 bases, there was a span of 7 bases. CDR3 length: 13 residues. The germline V gene encodes CDR1 LNHDA and CDR2 SQIVND (reference sequence). The CDR3 nucleotides are TGTGCCAGTAGTATAACAGGGTACACTGAAGCTTTCTTT. It yields the protein CASSITGYTEAFF.

This chain uses TRBV18 with TRBJ1-4; TRBD1 is a possible D gene (5 bases). The CDR3 sequence is 15 residues long. The germline V gene has CDR1 KGHSH and CDR2 LQKENI. Trimming pared 6 bases from V and 5 bases from J, leaving 16 bases between. The CDR3 sequence: CASSNLGSGNEKLFF. In nucleotides, the CDR3 is TGTGCCAGCTCGAACCTCGGGTCAGGGAATGAAAAACTGTTTTTT.

This clone was detected only once. V usage is TRBV7-9 and J usage is TRBJ1-4; 8 nucleotides agree with TRBD1. CDR3 length: 17 residues. Trimming cost V 5 bases and J 7 bases; bases outside gene matches: 15. The germline CDR1 and CDR2 sequences are SEHNR and FQNEAQ (reference sequence). The CDR3: CASSPGTGPLFGEKLFF. The CDR3, as DNA: TGTGCCAGCAGCCCCGGGACAGGCCCCCTTTTTGGTGAAAAACTGTTTTTT.

This clone was observed a handful of times. The chain has TRBV10-3 and TRBJ1-2, with 8 bases matching TRBD1. Germline CDR1 ENHRY, CDR2 SYGVKD. The CDR3 sequence is 17 residues long. With V trimmed by 2 bases and J by 1 base, 9 bases remained unmatched. DNA of the CDR3: TGTGCCATCAGTGAGCCGCGTACAGGGGGGGATAACTATGGCTACACCTTC. It translates to CAISEPRTGGDNYGYTF.

The chain couples TRBV6-5 to TRBJ1-3; possibly TRBD1 for D (5 bases). V dropped 5 bases and J dropped 3 bases, with 11 bases sitting between them. Germline CDR1 MNHEY, CDR2 SVGAGI. CDR3 length: 14 residues. CDR3 residues: CASSPRQIGNTIYF. CDR3 sequence (DNA): TGTGCCAGCAGTCCACGACAGATTGGAAACACCATATATTTT.